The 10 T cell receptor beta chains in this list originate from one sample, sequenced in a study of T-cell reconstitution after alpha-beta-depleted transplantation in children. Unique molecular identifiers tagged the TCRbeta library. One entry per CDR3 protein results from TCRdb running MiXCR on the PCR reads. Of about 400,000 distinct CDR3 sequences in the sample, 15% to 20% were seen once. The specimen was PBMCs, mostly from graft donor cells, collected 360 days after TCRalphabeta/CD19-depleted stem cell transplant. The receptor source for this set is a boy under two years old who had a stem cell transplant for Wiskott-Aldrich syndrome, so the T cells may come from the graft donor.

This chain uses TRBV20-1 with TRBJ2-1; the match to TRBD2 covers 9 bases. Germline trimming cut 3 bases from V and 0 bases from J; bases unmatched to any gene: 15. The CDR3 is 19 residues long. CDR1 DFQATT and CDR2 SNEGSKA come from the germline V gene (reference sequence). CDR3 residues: CSASTQGLAGLSSYNEQFF. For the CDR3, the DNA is TGCAGTGCTAGCACCCAGGGGCTAGCGGGGTTAAGCTCCTACAATGAGCAGTTCTTC.

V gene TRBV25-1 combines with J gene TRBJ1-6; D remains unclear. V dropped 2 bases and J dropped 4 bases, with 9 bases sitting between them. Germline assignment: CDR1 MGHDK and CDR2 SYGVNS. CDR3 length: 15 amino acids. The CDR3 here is CASSENGRYNSPLHF. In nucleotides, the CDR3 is TGTGCCAGCAGTGAAAACGGTCGGTATAATTCACCCCTCCACTTT.

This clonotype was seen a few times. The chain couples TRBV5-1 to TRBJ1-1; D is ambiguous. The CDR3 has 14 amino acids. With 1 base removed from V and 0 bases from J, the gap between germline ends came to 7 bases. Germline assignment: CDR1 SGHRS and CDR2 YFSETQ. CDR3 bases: TGCGCCAGCAGCTTGTGGGGTCTGAACACTGAAGCTTTCTTT. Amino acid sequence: CASSLWGLNTEAFF.

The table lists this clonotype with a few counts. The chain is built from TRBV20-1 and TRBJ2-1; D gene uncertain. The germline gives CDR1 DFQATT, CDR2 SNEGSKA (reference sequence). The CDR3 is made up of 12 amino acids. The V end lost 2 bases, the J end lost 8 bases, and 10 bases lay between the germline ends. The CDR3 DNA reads TGCAGTGCTAGAACGGTCTGGGATGAGCAGTTCTTC. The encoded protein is CSARTVWDEQFF.

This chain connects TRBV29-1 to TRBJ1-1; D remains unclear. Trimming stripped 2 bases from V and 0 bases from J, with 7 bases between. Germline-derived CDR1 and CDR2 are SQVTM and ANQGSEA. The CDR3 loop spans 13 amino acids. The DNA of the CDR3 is TGCAGCGTTGAAAGGCAGCTGAACACTGAAGCTTTCTTT. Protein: CSVERQLNTEAFF.

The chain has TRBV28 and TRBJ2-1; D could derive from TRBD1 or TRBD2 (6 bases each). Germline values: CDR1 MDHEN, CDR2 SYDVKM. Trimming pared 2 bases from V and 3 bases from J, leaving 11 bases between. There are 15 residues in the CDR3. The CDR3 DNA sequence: TGTGCCAGCAGTTTACGGGGGCAATACTACAATGAGCAGTTCTTC. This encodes CASSLRGQYYNEQFF.

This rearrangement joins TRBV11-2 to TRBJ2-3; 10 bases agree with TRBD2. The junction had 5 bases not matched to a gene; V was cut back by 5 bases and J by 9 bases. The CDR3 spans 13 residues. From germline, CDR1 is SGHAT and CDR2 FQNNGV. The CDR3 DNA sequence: TGTGCCAGCAGCCTAGCGGGAGTGAACACGCAGTATTTT. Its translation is CASSLAGVNTQYF.

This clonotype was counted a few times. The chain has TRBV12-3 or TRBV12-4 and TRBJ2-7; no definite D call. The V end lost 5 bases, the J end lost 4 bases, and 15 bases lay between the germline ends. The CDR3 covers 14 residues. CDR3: CASSKPHPHYEQYF. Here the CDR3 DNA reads TGTGCCAGCAGTAAACCACACCCTCATTACGAGCAGTACTTC.

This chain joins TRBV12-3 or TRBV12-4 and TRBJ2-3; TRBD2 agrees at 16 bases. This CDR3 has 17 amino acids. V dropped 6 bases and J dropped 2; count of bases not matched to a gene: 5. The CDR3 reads CASSRGTSGGATDTQYF. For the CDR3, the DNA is TGTGCCAGCAGCAGGGGGACTAGCGGGGGGGCCACAGATACGCAGTATTTT.

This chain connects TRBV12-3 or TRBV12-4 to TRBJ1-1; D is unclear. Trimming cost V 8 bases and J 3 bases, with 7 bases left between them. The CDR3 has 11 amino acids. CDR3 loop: CASFGYTEAFF. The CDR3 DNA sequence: TGTGCCAGCTTTGGGTACACTGAAGCTTTCTTT.